This TCR beta chain was captured by sequencing in a study of shared clonotypes between healthy human individuals. Overall study results and limits: Read depth was anticipated to influence clonotype sharing among donors.

Donors comprised only Caucasian adults living in Nashville, Tennessee. Every subset's genomic DNA went evenly onto several immunoSEQ plates. Unsorted PBMC DNA was run through sequencing on ten immunoSEQ deep assay plates. Assay used: immunoSEQ multiplex PCR; TCRdb lists only in-frame clones, some missing. Of about half a million clones in the sample, more than 75% are singletons; the top ten hold approximately 13%. Trimming pared 4 bases from V and 3 bases from J, leaving 4 bases between. The CDR3 runs to 12 residues. Germline CDR1 LNHDA, CDR2 SQIVND (reference sequence). With respect to this clone: The target antigen is unknown.

The receptor's source is a woman aged 40 to 50 in good health. Some clones in this sample may be carry-over from other donors' samples. The sequenced sample was PBMCs. The chain has TRBV19 and TRBJ2-1, with unresolved D. The CDR3 spells CASSRLYNEQFF. The DNA of the CDR3 is TGTGCCAGTAGTAGACTCTACAATGAGCAGTTCTTC.